One T cell receptor (beta chain) is described in this entry. Germline trimming cut 0 bases from V and 3 bases from J; bases unmatched to any gene: 3. From germline, CDR1 is SGHTA and CDR2 FQGNSA. CDR3 length: 17 amino acids. The source of the sample is a study of brain T cells in children with intractable seizures. Assay used: immunoSEQ multiplex PCR; TCRdb lists only in-frame clones, some missing. This table holds fewer than 25,000 clones, approximately 94% found once. V and J are TRBV7-2 and TRBJ2-2; 11 bases fit TRBD2. Specimen: peripheral blood, collected at surgery. The clonotype comes from a boy younger than 18 with focal cortical dysplasia and intractable seizures. The CDR3 sequence is CASSLAGLAAYTGELFF. The CDR3, as DNA: TGTGCCAGCAGCTTAGCGGGACTAGCGGCTTACACCGGGGAGCTGTTTTTT.